This is a list of T cell receptor beta chains from one sample in a study of T-cell reconstitution after alpha-beta-depleted transplantation in children. TCRdb processed the PCR reads anew with MiXCR; each CDR3 protein has one entry. The data contain approximately 500,000 distinct CDR3 sequences, under 12% of them seen just once; the ten biggest clones take up just over 2%. The sample here was PBMCs, taken before TCRalphabeta/CD19-depleted stem cell transplant. These receptors were taken from a child aged 2 to 9 with inherited bone marrow failure, due to receive a stem cell transplant. The CDR3 runs from the conserved cysteine through the conserved F or W. The D gene is left open where the match is weak. Rows give clone size only sometimes, using once, few, many, or a class for an expanded clone.

v_gene	abundance	d_gene	j_gene	CDR3aa	CDR3nt
TRBV18	many	NA	TRBJ2-7	CASSHGQRNEQYF	TGTGCCAGCTCACACGGACAGAGGAACGAGCAGTACTTC
TRBV28	many	NA	TRBJ1-4	CASSNIRGPNEKLFF	TGTGCCAGCAGCAATATCAGGGGCCCGAATGAAAAACTGTTTTTT
TRBV20-1	many	NA	TRBJ2-7	CSARDLDSSYEQYF	TGCAGTGCTAGAGATCTGGACAGCTCCTACGAGCAGTACTTC
TRBV29-1	many	TRBD1	TRBJ2-3	CSVGQGLGDTQYF	TGCAGCGTGGGACAGGGTTTAGGGGATACGCAGTATTTT
TRBV4-2	many	TRBD2	TRBJ2-1	CASSQDLLADHNEQFF	TGTGCCAGCAGCCAAGATCTACTAGCGGACCACAATGAGCAGTTCTTC
TRBV7-2	many	NA	TRBJ2-1	CASSRDGASYNEQFF	TGTGCCAGCAGCCGTGACGGGGCCTCCTACAATGAGCAGTTCTTC
TRBV18	many	NA	TRBJ2-1	CASSEGYNEQFF	TGTGCCAGCTCAGAGGGATACAATGAGCAGTTCTTC
TRBV2	many	TRBD1	TRBJ1-2	CASRSDRVHGYTF	TGTGCCAGCAGATCGGACAGGGTCCATGGCTACACCTTC
TRBV12-3/TRBV12-4	many	NA	TRBJ2-5	CASSSWDREETQYF	TGTGCCAGCAGTTCTTGGGACCGCGAAGAGACCCAGTACTTC
TRBV20-1	few	NA	TRBJ2-1	CSARDWREGYNEQFF	TGCAGTGCTAGAGATTGGCGCGAGGGTTACAATGAGCAGTTCTTC
TRBV20-1	many	NA	TRBJ2-1	CSARVSSDSSYNEQFF	TGCAGTGCTAGGGTATCTAGCGATAGCTCCTACAATGAGCAGTTCTTC
TRBV7-2	NA	TRBD2	TRBJ2-3	CASSLATSVPTDTQYF	TGTGCCAGCAGCTTAGCGACTAGCGTGCCCACAGATACGCAGTATTTT
TRBV19	NA	NA	TRBJ2-5	CASSDTSISETQYF	TGTGCCAGTAGTGATACTAGCATCTCGGAGACCCAGTACTTC
TRBV7-9	few	NA	TRBJ2-7	CASSSGRGSSYEQYF	TGTGCCAGCAGCTCGGGACGGGGGAGCTCCTACGAGCAGTACTTC
TRBV4-3	many	NA	TRBJ2-1	CASSQDLGVFYEQFF	TGCGCCAGCAGCCAAGATCTTGGAGTTTTCTATGAGCAGTTCTTC
TRBV20-1	NA	TRBD2	TRBJ2-1	CSARRLAVYNEQFF	TGCAGTGCTAGGCGACTAGCGGTTTACAATGAGCAGTTCTTC
TRBV20-1	NA	TRBD2	TRBJ2-5	CSARGGTSGRQCDQETQYF	TGCAGTGCTAGAGGTGGGACTAGCGGGAGGCAGTGCGACCAAGAGACCCAGTACTTC
TRBV7-2	many	TRBD2	TRBJ2-1	CASSLPTGRGYNEQFF	TGTGCCAGCAGCTTACCTACCGGGAGGGGTTACAATGAGCAGTTCTTC
TRBV4-3	many	NA	TRBJ2-2	CASSSQARDTGELFF	TGCGCCAGCAGCTCCCAGGCTAGGGACACCGGGGAGCTGTTTTTT
TRBV6-1	NA	NA	TRBJ2-5	CASSRDYPSLQETQYF	TGTGCCAGCAGTCGTGACTATCCCTCGCTTCAAGAGACCCAGTACTTC
TRBV29-1	few	TRBD2	TRBJ2-3	CSALGLAGATGDIESSTDTQYF	TGCAGCGCCTTAGGACTAGCGGGAGCCACTGGGGATATCGAGTCCTCCACAGATACGCAGTATTTT
TRBV20-1	NA	TRBD1	TRBJ1-1	CSASRTGGLKGAFF	TGCAGTGCTAGCCGGACAGGGGGGTTAAAGGGGGCTTTCTTT
TRBV5-6	many	TRBD2	TRBJ2-2	CASSSSGRAETGELFF	TGTGCCAGCAGCTCTAGCGGGAGGGCCGAAACCGGGGAGCTGTTTTTT
TRBV24-1	many	NA	TRBJ2-3	CATSDPGLTDTQYF	TGTGCCACCAGTGATCCGGGACTCACAGATACGCAGTATTTT
TRBV11-2	many	NA	TRBJ2-7	CASSLGVLVYEQYF	TGTGCCAGCAGCTTGGGGGTCTTAGTCTACGAGCAGTACTTC
TRBV6-1	few	NA	TRBJ2-2	CASKILNTGELFF	TGTGCCAGCAAAATCCTTAACACCGGGGAGCTGTTTTTT
TRBV28	many	NA	TRBJ2-3	CASSPGTAYLEGDTQYF	TGTGCCAGCAGTCCAGGGACAGCCTACTTGGAGGGAGATACGCAGTATTTT
TRBV7-9	many	NA	TRBJ2-7	CASSGFPESDHEQYF	TGTGCCAGCAGCGGTTTTCCTGAAAGCGACCACGAGCAGTACTTC
TRBV12-3/TRBV12-4	many	NA	TRBJ2-5	CASSFLWTQYF	TGTGCCAGCAGTTTCCTGTGGACCCAGTACTTC
TRBV6-5	few	NA	TRBJ2-1	CASRLTGGNSYNEQFF	TGTGCCAGCAGGTTGACTGGCGGGAACTCCTACAATGAGCAGTTCTTC
TRBV12-3/TRBV12-4	many	TRBD1	TRBJ2-1	CASSSGTGGYNEQFF	TGTGCCAGCAGTTCCGGGACAGGGGGGTACAATGAGCAGTTCTTC
TRBV7-2	NA	TRBD1	TRBJ2-7	CASSLAGTGIYEQYF	TGTGCCAGCAGCTTAGCGGGGACAGGGATCTACGAGCAGTACTTC
TRBV12-3/TRBV12-4	many	NA	TRBJ2-3	CASIPPEASTDTQYF	TGTGCCAGCATCCCTCCAGAAGCTAGCACAGATACGCAGTATTTT
TRBV11-2	few	TRBD2	TRBJ2-1	CASSIRPLAGGSYNEQFF	TGTGCCAGCAGCATCAGACCCTTAGCGGGAGGCTCCTACAATGAGCAGTTCTTC
TRBV5-1	many	NA	TRBJ1-1	CASSGDHYMNTEAFF	TGCGCCAGCAGCGGGGACCACTACATGAACACTGAAGCTTTCTTT
TRBV5-1	many	NA	TRBJ2-5	CASSNPAETQYF	TGCGCCAGCAGCAACCCCGCTGAGACCCAGTACTTC
TRBV29-1	NA	TRBD2	TRBJ2-1	CTVRGGEGHNEQFF	TGCACCGTTCGGGGGGGGGAGGGTCACAATGAGCAGTTCTTC
TRBV5-1	few	TRBD2	TRBJ2-1	CASSSLGAGGNEQFF	TGCGCCAGCAGCTCGCTGGGTGCGGGGGGCAATGAGCAGTTCTTC
TRBV6-2/TRBV6-3	many	TRBD1	TRBJ2-5	CASTRLTGGQETQYF	TGTGCCAGCACCCGCCTGACAGGGGGCCAAGAGACCCAGTACTTC
TRBV4-3	many	NA	TRBJ2-2	CASSQGSAGANTGELFF	TGCGCCAGCAGCCAAGGAAGCGCAGGGGCGAACACCGGGGAGCTGTTTTTT
TRBV5-4	NA	TRBD2	TRBJ2-7	CASSLGSSGSSYEQYF	TGTGCCAGCAGCTTGGGGTCTAGCGGGAGCTCCTACGAGCAGTACTTC